One and the same sample provided the 32 T cell receptor beta chains below, sequenced in a study of PD-L1 blockade in urothelial cancer (dated by TCRdb to about 2017). The method behind the library was the immunoSEQ multiplex PCR assay. The source is immuneACCESS, and TCRdb retained only in-frame sequences with V and J called. Part of the clones is not carried over; for the studies checked, unresolved V genes explain less than half of this, and the remainder is unexplained. Counted in this sample were around 110,000 clones; about 89% of them appeared once. The ten biggest clones cover more than 1.5% of the sample. The time point label here, explained by the study, means: peripheral blood 6 weeks after treatment start. Sequenced material: PBMCs, taken around atezolizumab (anti-PD-L1) treatment. The source of these receptors is a man between 60 and 75 years old with urothelial cancer.

V gene TRBV19 combines with J gene TRBJ2-1, with D hard to call. This CDR3 spans 14 amino acids. In germline, CDR1 is LNHDA, CDR2 SQIVND (reference sequence). V dropped 6 bases and J dropped 0 bases, with 9 bases sitting between them. The CDR3 protein is CASSAGSSYNEQFF. The CDR3 DNA sequence: TGTGCCAGTAGCGCAGGAAGCTCCTACAATGAGCAGTTCTTC.

A few counts support this clone. The chain is built from TRBV5-5 and TRBJ1-5; a possible D gene is TRBD1 (5 bases). This CDR3 region has 15 residues. Trimming took 0 bases from V and 3 from J, leaving 10 bases between them. Germline assignment: CDR1 SGHKS and CDR2 YYEKEE (reference sequence). The CDR3 coding sequence is TGTGCCAGCAGCTTGGCCGACAGCTCCAATCAGCCCCAGCATTTT. It encodes CASSLADSSNQPQHF.

The gene calls are TRBV6-5 and TRBJ2-2, with a weak D call TRBD1 (6 bases). CDR3 size: 13 residues. Germline values: CDR1 MNHEY, CDR2 SVGAGI. V dropped 5 bases and J dropped 7 bases, with 11 bases sitting between them. The DNA for the CDR3 is TGTGCCAGCAGTCACAGGGTTGACGGGGAGCTGTTTTTT. Translating gives CASSHRVDGELFF.

V usage is TRBV28 and J usage is TRBJ2-5, with D possibly matching TRBD1 (6 bases). This CDR3 contains 14 residues. CDR1 is MDHEN and CDR2 is SYDVKM in the germline V gene. Trimming took 4 bases from V and 5 from J, leaving 14 bases between them. The DNA for the CDR3 is TGTGCCAGCAGTTCGACAGGCTGGGGGGAGACCCAGTACTTC. Translating it yields CASSSTGWGETQYF.

The chain carries TRBV4-1 and TRBJ1-5; D is ambiguous. The V gene lost 1 base and the J gene lost 7 bases, with 14 bases spanning the gap. The germline CDR1 and CDR2 sequences are MGHRA and YSYEKL. The CDR3 runs to 15 residues. The CDR3 DNA is TGCGCCAGCAGCCAAGGGGCGGCAGAGGGACAGCCCCAGCATTTT. Translation gives CASSQGAAEGQPQHF.

The chain couples TRBV7-7 to TRBJ2-5; D is perhaps TRBD2 (6 bases). CDR1 and CDR2 (germline): SSHAT, FNYEAQ (reference sequence). CDR3 length equals 13 residues. V was pared by 10 bases and J by 3 bases, with 15 bases between. The CDR3 here is CAIVRGTEETQYF. The CDR3 DNA reads as TGTGCCATTGTACGGGGGACGGAAGAGACCCAGTACTTC.

This clone has a handful of counts. This rearrangement joins TRBV5-4 to TRBJ1-2; D gene uncertain. Trimming took 4 bases from V and 8 from J, leaving 12 bases between them. CDR3 size: 12 residues. Germline V CDR1 and CDR2: SGHNT, YYREEE (reference sequence). The CDR3 region has the DNA TGTGCCAGCAGCGGCGGGATGAGGGGCTACACCTTC. This encodes CASSGGMRGYTF.

This clone came up once. The chain couples TRBV28 to TRBJ1-5; possible D gene TRBD1, 6 bases. Germline V gene sequence: CDR1 MDHEN, CDR2 SYDVKM. The CDR3 extends over 14 amino acids. Trimming took 5 bases from V and 3 from J, leaving 11 bases between them. In DNA form, the CDR3 reads TGTGCCAGCAGTCCCGGACAGTTCAATCAGCCCCAGCATTTT. Amino acids: CASSPGQFNQPQHF.

The rearrangement links TRBV14 to TRBJ2-7; 7 positions match TRBD1. Germline CDR1 and CDR2: SGHDN and FVKESK. This CDR3 contains 13 residues. V shed 2 bases, J shed 6 bases, and the junction held 4 bases outside the gene matches. The CDR3 spells CASSQTGVGEQYF. The CDR3 nucleotides are TGTGCCAGCAGCCAAACAGGGGTAGGCGAGCAGTACTTC.

The V and J genes are TRBV15 and TRBJ2-5; TRBD2 aligns across 8 bases. CDR3 size: 17 residues. Germline CDR1 and CDR2: LNHNV and YYDKDF (reference sequence). V lost 0 bases to trimming and J lost 5 bases; unmatched junction nucleotides: 11. For the CDR3, the DNA is TGTGCCACCAGCAGAGATTTTGCCGGGGGGGCCTTGGAGACCCAGTACTTC. Its translation is CATSRDFAGGALETQYF.

This chain connects TRBV7-2 to TRBJ1-5; D call uncertain. CDR3 length: 17 residues. In germline, CDR1 is SGHTA, CDR2 FQGNSA. V was cut by 5 bases and J by 0 bases, with 17 bases left in between. CDR3 sequence: CASSPDTVGNSNQPQHF. CDR3 in DNA: TGTGCCAGCAGCCCAGACACAGTGGGCAATAGCAATCAGCCCCAGCATTTT.

This chain joins TRBV5-4 and TRBJ2-7, with 8 bases aligning to TRBD1. Trimming removed 3 bases from V and 6 bases from J; junction bases left unmatched: 2. Germline-derived CDR1 and CDR2 are SGHNT and YYREEE (reference sequence). The CDR3 runs 12 residues. Here the CDR3 reads CASSWTGLEQYF. DNA of the CDR3: TGTGCCAGCAGCTGGACAGGGCTCGAGCAGTACTTC.

The rearrangement joins TRBV11-2 to TRBJ2-3, with D possibly being TRBD2 (6 bases). V shed 2 bases and J shed 0 bases, with 12 bases lying between them. This CDR3 region has 16 residues. Germline values: CDR1 SGHAT, CDR2 FQNNGV. The CDR3 bases are TGTGCCAGCAGCTTAACTGCGGGAACTAGCACAGATACGCAGTATTTT. It is translated as CASSLTAGTSTDTQYF.

The CDR3 DNA reads as TGTGCCAGCAGCGCCCGGACATTTTCTAGCACAGATACGCAGTATTTT. Translation gives CASSARTFSSTDTQYF. This chain links TRBV11-3 with TRBJ2-3, with D perhaps matching TRBD1 (5 bases). CDR1 and CDR2 from the germline V gene are SGHNT and YENEEA. The CDR3 contains 16 residues. The V and J ends lost 5 bases and 0 bases respectively, with 15 bases between them.

The CDR3 protein is CASSLIPAGGINEQFF. The CDR3 coding sequence is TGTGCCAGCAGCTTAATTCCAGCGGGGGGGATCAATGAGCAGTTCTTC. The V and J genes are TRBV7-2 and TRBJ2-1; 10 bases align to TRBD2. Germline CDR1 and CDR2: SGHTA and FQGNSA. The CDR3 totals 16 residues. V lost 2 bases, J lost 6 bases, and 7 bases stayed unmatched. The full variable domain, its missing parts supplied by reference TRBV7-2 and TRBJ2-1, is GAGVSQSPSNKVTEKGKDVELRCDPISGHTALYWYRQSLGQGLEFLIYFQGNSAPDKSGLPSDRFSAERTGGSVSTLTIQRTQQEDSAVYLCASSLIPAGGINEQFFGPGTRLTVL.

The V and J genes are TRBV29-1 and TRBJ2-7; the D gene is possibly TRBD2 (6 bases). The CDR3 covers 11 residues. Germline assignment: CDR1 SQVTM and CDR2 ANQGSEA. Trimming shortened V by 4 bases and J by 6 bases, and 10 bases separated the two germline ends. DNA of the CDR3: TGCAGCGTTGGGGACTCTCCCGAGCAGTACTTC. The encoded protein is CSVGDSPEQYF.

V is TRBV19 and J is TRBJ1-5; 8 positions agree with TRBD1. V shed 3 bases and J 3 bases; nucleotides not matched to a gene: 13. CDR1 and CDR2 from the germline V gene are LNHDA and SQIVND (reference sequence). CDR3 length: 18 residues. CDR3 in DNA: TGTGCCAGTAGTATTTTATTTTGGGCACAGGGGGACAATCAGCCCCAGCATTTT. The encoded protein is CASSILFWAQGDNQPQHF.

The chain links TRBV18 to TRBJ2-3; the match to TRBD2 covers 7 bases. The ends lost 6 bases at V and 1 base at J; junction bases unmatched: 10. The CDR3 runs to 16 residues. Looked up from germline, CDR1 is KGHSH and CDR2 is LQKENI. In DNA form, the CDR3 reads TGTGCCAGCTCCCAAGACTTCGCGGGGGGCACAGATACGCAGTATTTT. Translated: CASSQDFAGGTDTQYF.

The J gene is TRBJ2-3, the V gene TRBV18; 7 nucleotides align to TRBD1. V lost 2 bases and J lost 3; bases outside the gene matches: 2. This CDR3 has 14 residues. CDR1 and CDR2 (germline): KGHSH, LQKENI. CDR3 nucleotides: TGTGCCAGCTCACCAGCAGGGGGTACAGATACGCAGTATTTT. This translates into CASSPAGGTDTQYF.

This clone was seen once. The chain's CDR3 is CASSVVTSGGPQYF. The DNA for the CDR3 is TGTGCCAGCAGCGTAGTGACTAGCGGGGGGCCGCAGTACTTC. The genes are TRBV9 and TRBJ2-5, with TRBD2 matching 13 bases. The germline gives CDR1 SGDLS, CDR2 YYNGEE. The CDR3 is 14 residues long. V shed 0 bases, J shed 11 bases, and the junction held 4 bases outside the gene matches.

The rearrangement links TRBV29-1 to TRBJ1-2; D is undetermined. The V and J ends lost 2 bases and 4 bases respectively, with 8 bases between them. Germline V gene data show CDR1 as SQVTM and CDR2 as ANQGSEA. The CDR3 is 12 amino acids. In nucleotides, the CDR3 is TGCAGCGTTGAATTGGGAGTCTATGGCTACACCTTC. Amino acid sequence: CSVELGVYGYTF. Full variable domain (remainder filled in from reference TRBV29-1 and TRBJ1-2): SAVISQKPSRDICQRGTSLTIQCQVDSQVTMMFWYRQQPGQSLTLIATANQGSEATYESGFVIDKFPISRPNLTFSTLTVSNMSPEDSSIYLCSVELGVYGYTFGSGTRLTVV.

The chain couples TRBV5-6 to TRBJ2-2; the match to TRBD2 covers 12 bases. The V segment lost 4 bases and the J segment 4 bases; nucleotides outside the gene matches: 14. Germline-derived CDR1 and CDR2 are SGHDT and YYEEEE. There are 19 residues in the CDR3. CDR3 in DNA: TGTGCCAGCAGCCCTCTGACTAGCGGGGGTACCCGAGGCACCGGGGAGCTGTTTTTT. It codes for CASSPLTSGGTRGTGELFF.

This clone is a singleton in its sample. CDR3 sequence (DNA): TGCGCCAGCAGCGGACAGGGGGCACCTAATGAAAAACTGTTTTTT. This codes for CASSGQGAPNEKLFF. The chain recombines TRBV5-1 with TRBJ1-4; 11 bases map to TRBD1. The germline gives CDR1 SGHRS, CDR2 YFSETQ. This CDR3 has 15 amino acids. J was trimmed by 3 bases and V by 4 bases; bases with no gene match: 2.

The V and J genes are TRBV2 and TRBJ1-3; 9 bases line up with TRBD1. The CDR3 covers 16 residues. Trimming at V came to 4 bases and at J to 0 bases, leaving 4 bases not matched to a gene. CDR1 is SNHLY and CDR2 is FYNNEI in the germline V gene. As DNA, the CDR3 is TGTGCCAGCAGTGGCGGGACAGGGCTCTCTGGAAACACCATATATTTT. Its translation: CASSGGTGLSGNTIYF.

The chain couples TRBV19 to TRBJ2-7, with D unresolved. V was shortened by 3 bases and J by 3 bases, with 12 bases between the two germline ends. The CDR3 has 14 amino acids. Per the germline V gene, CDR1 is LNHDA and CDR2 is SQIVND (reference sequence). The CDR3 here is CASSITPEDYEQYF. In DNA form, the CDR3 reads TGTGCCAGTAGTATCACCCCAGAGGACTACGAGCAGTACTTC.

Concerning this clone itself: One end of the junction is discordant with germline, which a read error may explain. The chain employs TRBV7-2 and TRBJ2-5; the D gene is possibly TRBD1 (5 bases). The CDR3 totals 12 residues. The germline gives CDR1 SGHTA, CDR2 FQGNSA. CDR3 nucleotides: TGTGCCAGCAGCCAGGGTATAGAGATCCAGTACTTC. Protein product: CASSQGIEIQYF.

This chain connects TRBV19 to TRBJ1-1; D is uncertain. CDR3 size: 13 residues. CDR1 is LNHDA and CDR2 is SQIVND in the germline V gene (reference sequence). With 1 base removed from V and 7 bases from J, the gap between germline ends came to 10 bases. The CDR3 sequence is CASSIVVESEAFF. In DNA, the CDR3 is TGTGCCAGTAGTATAGTGGTAGAAAGTGAAGCTTTCTTT.

This sequence joins TRBV5-1 and TRBJ2-2; tentative D call: TRBD1 (5 bases). The CDR3 extends over 15 amino acids. The ends were cut back, 0 bases at V and 2 bases at J, with 8 bases in the middle. Germline V CDR1 and CDR2: SGHRS, YFSETQ. In DNA, the CDR3 is TGCGCCAGCAGCTTGGCCAGGGATAACACCGGGGAGCTGTTTTTT. It encodes CASSLARDNTGELFF. The full variable domain, its missing parts supplied by reference TRBV5-1 and TRBJ2-2, is KAGVTQTPRYLIKTRGQQVTLSCSPISGHRSVSWYQQTPGQGLQFLFEYFSETQRNKGNFPGRFSGRQFSNSRSEMNVSTLELGDSALYLCASSLARDNTGELFFGEGSRLTVL.

The chain employs TRBV6-6 and TRBJ1-4, with D hard to call. Germline CDR1 MNHNY, CDR2 SVGAGI (reference sequence). This CDR3 contains 16 residues. With 2 bases removed from V and 10 bases from J, the gap between germline ends came to 20 bases. This CDR3 is CASSYTELAHYGKLFF. The CDR3 nucleotides read TGTGCCAGCAGTTACACAGAGCTGGCTCATTACGGAAAACTGTTTTTT.

The chain links TRBV6-1 to TRBJ1-4, with D perhaps TRBD1 (6 bases). Germline values: CDR1 MNHNS, CDR2 SASEGT. V was pared by 5 bases and J by 13 bases, with 17 bases between. CDR3 length equals 13 residues. CDR3 nucleotides: TGTGCCAGCAGTCGGGACACCGAAAGCGGACTGTTTTTT. Translated: CASSRDTESGLFF.

The chain couples TRBV9 to TRBJ1-6; TRBD1 might be the D (5 bases). CDR1 and CDR2 (germline): SGDLS, YYNGEE. Trimming took off 3 bases at V and 10 bases at J, with 14 bases between the two ends. CDR3 length: 14 residues. CDR3 residues: CASSEGLGGSPLHF. The CDR3 DNA is TGTGCCAGCAGCGAGGGGCTGGGGGGATCACCCCTCCACTTT.

This chain links TRBV4-3 with TRBJ2-1; TRBD1 is a possible D gene (6 bases). This CDR3 region has 15 residues. The V and J ends lost 5 bases and 6 bases respectively, with 17 bases between them. Germline CDR1 and CDR2: LGHNA and YSLEER. CDR3 DNA: TGCGCCAGCAGCGGGTCAGGGGTCCAGGGCAATGAGCAGTTCTTC. This gives the protein CASSGSGVQGNEQFF.